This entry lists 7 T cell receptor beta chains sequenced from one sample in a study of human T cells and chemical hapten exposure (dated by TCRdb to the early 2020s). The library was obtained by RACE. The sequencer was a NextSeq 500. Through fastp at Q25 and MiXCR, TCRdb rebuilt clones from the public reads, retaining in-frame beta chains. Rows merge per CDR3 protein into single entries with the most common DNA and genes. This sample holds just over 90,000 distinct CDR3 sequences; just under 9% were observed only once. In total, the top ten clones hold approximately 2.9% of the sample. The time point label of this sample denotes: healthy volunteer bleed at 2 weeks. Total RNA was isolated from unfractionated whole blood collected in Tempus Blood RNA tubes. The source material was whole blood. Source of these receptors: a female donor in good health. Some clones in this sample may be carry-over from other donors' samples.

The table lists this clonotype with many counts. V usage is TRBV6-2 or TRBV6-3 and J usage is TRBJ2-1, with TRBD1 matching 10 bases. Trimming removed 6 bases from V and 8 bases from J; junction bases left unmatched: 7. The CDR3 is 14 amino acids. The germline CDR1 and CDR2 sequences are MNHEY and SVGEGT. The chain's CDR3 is CASRNDRGQDEQFF. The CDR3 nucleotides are TGTGCCAGCAGAAACGACAGGGGGCAGGATGAGCAGTTCTTC.

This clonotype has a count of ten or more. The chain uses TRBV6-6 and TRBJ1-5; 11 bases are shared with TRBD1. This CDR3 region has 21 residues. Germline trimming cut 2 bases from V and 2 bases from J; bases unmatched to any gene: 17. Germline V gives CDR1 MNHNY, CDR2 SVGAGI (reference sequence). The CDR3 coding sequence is TGTGCCAGCAGTTACGGCCGAAATGGGGGGACAGGGGGTATGGGCAATCAGCCCCAGCATTTT. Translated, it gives CASSYGRNGGTGGMGNQPQHF.

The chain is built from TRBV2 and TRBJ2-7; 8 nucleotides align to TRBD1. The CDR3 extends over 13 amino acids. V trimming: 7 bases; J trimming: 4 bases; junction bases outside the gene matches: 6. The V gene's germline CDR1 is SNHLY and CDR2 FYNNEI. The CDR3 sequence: CASTHRGAYEQYF. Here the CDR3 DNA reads TGTGCCAGCACCCACAGGGGGGCTTACGAGCAGTACTTC.

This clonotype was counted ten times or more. DNA for the CDR3: TGCAGTGCTAGGACCGGGACAGGGGAAGAGACCCAGTACTTC. Protein product: CSARTGTGEETQYF. The rearrangement links TRBV20-1 to TRBJ2-5; TRBD1 matches at 10 bases. The CDR3 runs 14 residues. The trim removed 3 bases at V and 3 bases at J, leaving 4 bases unmatched. The germline V gene encodes CDR1 DFQATT and CDR2 SNEGSKA (reference sequence).

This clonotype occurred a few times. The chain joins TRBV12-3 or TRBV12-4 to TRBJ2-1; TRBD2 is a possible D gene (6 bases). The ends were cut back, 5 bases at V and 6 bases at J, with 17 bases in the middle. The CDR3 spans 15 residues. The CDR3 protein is CASSALGGASNEQFF. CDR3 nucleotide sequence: TGTGCCAGCAGTGCCTTGGGGGGAGCGAGCAATGAGCAGTTCTTC.

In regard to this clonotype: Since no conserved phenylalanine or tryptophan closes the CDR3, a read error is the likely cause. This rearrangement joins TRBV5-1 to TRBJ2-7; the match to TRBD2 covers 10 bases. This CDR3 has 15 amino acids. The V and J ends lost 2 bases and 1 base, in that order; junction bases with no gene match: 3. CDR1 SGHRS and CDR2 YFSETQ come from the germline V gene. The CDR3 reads CASSFQGLASYEQYL. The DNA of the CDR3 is TGCGCCAGCAGCTTCCAGGGACTAGCGTCCTACGAGCAGTACTTA.

The CDR3: CASSYEASGGRSSYNEQFF. The CDR3 DNA reads as TGTGCCAGCAGTTACGAGGCTAGCGGGGGTAGGAGCTCCTACAATGAGCAGTTCTTC. The V gene is TRBV6-2 or TRBV6-3, the J gene TRBJ2-1; 10 bases are a match to TRBD2. This CDR3 comprises 19 residues. Germline trimming cut 2 bases from V and 0 bases from J; bases unmatched to any gene: 10. Germline values: CDR1 MNHEY, CDR2 SVGEGT.